The subject of this entry is one TCR beta chain. Its antigen is not identified. A multiplex PCR was run with 60 Vbeta primers and 13 Jbeta primers. Sequencing was performed with immunoSEQ multiplex PCR; in TCRdb, only in-frame clones are kept and a portion is missing. Found here are about 170,000 clones, about 88% of them singletons; the top ten hold over 2.5%. This sample is drawn from a study of cytomegalovirus exposure and HLA in healthy donors. CDR3 size: 16 residues. Germline CDR1 and CDR2: SGHTA and FQGTGA. V was cut by 5 bases and J by 2 bases, with 15 bases left in between. General study results and limits: A previous analysis found most TCR beta V segments productive roughly 87% or roughly 30% of the time.

The chain has TRBV7-3 and TRBJ2-2; D remains ambiguous. This TCR came from a man aged 25 to 45 in good health and CMV-seropositive. The sample taken for sequencing was PBMCs. CDR3 in DNA: TGTGCCAGCAGCGCTACCCCAACTCGTAACACCGGGGAGCTGTTTTTT. Translation gives CASSATPTRNTGELFF.